These 21 T cell receptor beta chains originate from one sample sequenced in a study of read filtering for tumor transcriptome and immune sequencing. This library used around 400 ng RNA and molecular barcoded adaptors spanning alpha/delta and beta/gamma chains. TCRdb recomputed calls from the reads with MiXCR, one row per CDR3 protein. In the table there are 100,000 to 150,000 distinct CDR3 sequences, less than 15% of which are singletons. The sequenced material came from a population of CD138-negative cells sorted from bone marrow. The source of these receptors is a donor aged 40 or over with multiple myeloma.

This clonotype has only a few counts. The rearrangement links TRBV5-1 to TRBJ2-7; D might be TRBD1 (5 bases). CDR3 length: 14 amino acids. CDR1 is SGHRS, CDR2 YFSETQ, per germline. The ends were cut back, 0 bases at V and 9 bases at J, with 16 bases in the middle. The CDR3, as DNA: TGCGCCAGCAGCTTGGAAGGGGCCGACCCCCGGCAGTACTTC. Its protein is CASSLEGADPRQYF.

This clonotype has at least ten counts. The CDR3 DNA follows: TGTGCCAGCAGTGGAGGACAGGGCGGCGCAGGGACTGAAGCTTTCTTT. It yields the protein CASSGGQGGAGTEAFF. The chain has TRBV6-1 and TRBJ1-1; 8 bases map to TRBD1. V dropped 4 bases and J dropped 5; count of bases not matched to a gene: 12. The CDR3 runs 16 residues. Germline CDR1 and CDR2: MNHNS and SASEGT.

The sample holds many counts of this clonotype. The genes are TRBV20-1 and TRBJ2-7; no clear D. Germline-derived CDR1 and CDR2 are DFQATT and SNEGSKA (reference sequence). The CDR3 loop spans 14 amino acids. Trimming left V 3 bases short and J 0 bases short, with 12 bases between. CDR3 DNA: TGCAGTGCTAGGGGCCCGCCCAACTCCTACGAGCAGTACTTC. Its protein product is CSARGPPNSYEQYF.

This clonotype has at least ten counts. The chain recombines TRBV12-3 or TRBV12-4 with TRBJ2-3, with D possibly being TRBD2 (5 bases). CDR3 length equals 13 residues. The germline V and J ends were trimmed by 0 bases and 6 bases, with 7 bases remaining between them. This chain's CDR3 is CASSLAGGDTQYF. For the CDR3, the DNA is TGTGCCAGCAGTTTAGCAGGCGGGGATACGCAGTATTTT.

There are many counts of this clonotype. CDR3 nucleotides: TGCGCCAGCAGCCAAGAATCTAGCGGAAGCACAGATACGCAGTATTTT. This encodes CASSQESSGSTDTQYF. This chain connects TRBV4-3 to TRBJ2-3, with 7 nucleotides matching TRBD2. Per the germline V gene, CDR1 is LGHNA and CDR2 is YSLEER. The CDR3 contains 16 residues. The junction had 3 bases not matched to a gene; V was cut back by 0 bases and J by 0 bases.

In this sample, this clonotype turned up many times. The V and J genes are TRBV2 and TRBJ2-1; D might be TRBD2 (5 bases). The CDR3 contains 11 residues. V lost 9 bases to trimming and J lost 7 bases, with 10 bases between them. Per germline, CDR1 SNHLY and CDR2 FYNNEI. The CDR3 nucleotides are TGTGCCAGGGGAGCGAAAAATGAGCAGTTCTTC. This sequence encodes CARGAKNEQFF.

Comments on this clonotype: This likely reflects a read error, since a far larger clone is one base away. The J gene is TRBJ2-1, the V gene TRBV5-6; tentative D call: TRBD2 (5 bases). Germline V CDR1 and CDR2: SGHDT, YYEEEE. The CDR3 covers 13 residues. Deletions cut 3 bases from V and 6 bases from J, with 10 bases between. CDR3 DNA sequence: TGTGCCAGCAGCTCCGGGATTTCCAATGAGCAGTTCTTC. This encodes CASSSGISNEQFF. Variable domain in full (rest from reference TRBV5-6 and TRBJ2-1): DAGVTQSPTHLIKTRGQQVTLRCSPKSGHDTVSWYQQALGQGPQFIFQYYEEEERQRGNFPDRFSGHQFPNYSSELNVNALLLGDSALYLCASSSGISNEQFFGPGTRLTVL.

This clonotype has a count of ten or more. This chain uses TRBV20-1 with TRBJ2-7, with unresolved D. Germline V lookup: CDR1 DFQATT, CDR2 SNEGSKA (reference sequence). Trimming removed 5 bases from V and 2 bases from J, with 16 bases in between. The CDR3 contains 14 residues. The CDR3 region is CSAHPLGSTYEQYF. CDR3 sequence (DNA): TGCAGTGCTCATCCTCTGGGTTCGACCTACGAGCAGTACTTC.

Ten or more counts support this clonotype. This chain joins TRBV20-1 and TRBJ2-3; 12 nucleotides align to TRBD2. V lost 3 bases to trimming and J lost 1 base; unmatched junction nucleotides: 5. CDR3 length equals 16 residues. CDR1 and CDR2 from the germline V gene are DFQATT and SNEGSKA (reference sequence). CDR3 in DNA: TGCAGTGCTAGGATCCTAGCGGGAGGGGGCACAGATACGCAGTATTTT. It yields the protein CSARILAGGGTDTQYF.

This clonotype was detected many times. The chain carries TRBV29-1 and TRBJ2-3; 8 bases are a match to TRBD1. This CDR3 has 14 amino acids. Trimming took 5 bases from V and 2 from J; bases not matched to a gene: 6. In germline, CDR1 is SQVTM, CDR2 ANQGSEA. The CDR3, as DNA: TGCAGCGTTCTTGGACAGGGCTACACAGATACGCAGTATTTT. This codes for CSVLGQGYTDTQYF.

This clonotype was detected a few times. V and J are TRBV10-2 and TRBJ2-5; D is possibly TRBD1 (6 bases). Germline V CDR1 and CDR2: WSHSY, SAAADI. This CDR3 contains 15 residues. V gave up 4 bases and J gave up 1 base, with 13 bases separating them. The DNA of the CDR3 is TGCGCCAGCAGTGGGATGGACAGACTCCAAGAGACCCAGTACTTC. Translation gives CASSGMDRLQETQYF.

This clonotype was counted at least ten times. The genes are TRBV29-1 and TRBJ2-3; TRBD2 aligns across 10 bases. The CDR3 runs to 15 residues. CDR1 SQVTM and CDR2 ANQGSEA come from the germline V gene. Trimming at V came to 3 bases and at J to 0 bases, leaving 3 bases not matched to a gene. The CDR3 sequence: CSVERTSGSTDTQYF. The CDR3 coding sequence is TGCAGCGTTGAGCGGACTAGCGGAAGCACAGATACGCAGTATTTT.

The chain employs TRBV7-9 and TRBJ1-5; 7 bases are a match to TRBD1. Germline V gene sequence: CDR1 SEHNR, CDR2 FQNEAQ (reference sequence). The J segment lost 3 bases and the V segment lost 9 bases, leaving 17 bases of the junction unmatched. The CDR3 totals 17 residues. The CDR3 region is CARSLAAGGAYNQPQHF. CDR3 DNA sequence: TGTGCCAGGAGTTTAGCGGCAGGGGGAGCTTACAATCAGCCCCAGCATTTT.

This clonotype was detected many times. V is TRBV20-1 and J is TRBJ2-7, with a tentative D call TRBD2 (6 bases). V was trimmed by 1 base and J by 3 bases, leaving 16 bases between them. The CDR3 runs to 15 residues. From germline, CDR1 is DFQATT and CDR2 SNEGSKA (reference sequence). CDR3 amino acids: CSARGGWGVYYEQYF. In DNA, the CDR3 is TGCAGTGCTAGAGGAGGATGGGGGGTCTACTACGAGCAGTACTTC.

This clonotype appeared many times. This sequence joins TRBV21-1 and TRBJ2-1; the table's D call TRBD1 went unverified against the DNA. TRBV21-1 counts as a pseudogene. The CDR3 has 17 amino acids. The DNA for the CDR3 is TGTGCCAGCAGCAAAGGAGGGGGGACCTTAGTTGGGAATGAGCAGTTCTTC. Translating gives CASSKGGGTLVGNEQFF.

This clonotype showed up many times. This chain uses TRBV4-3 with TRBJ2-4; D unclear. The CDR3 totals 15 residues. CDR1 is LGHNA and CDR2 is YSLEER in the germline V gene. Trimming cost V 0 bases and J 4 bases, with 10 bases left between them. This CDR3 is CASSQDEGQKNIQYF. As DNA, the CDR3 is TGCGCCAGCAGCCAAGATGAAGGGCAGAAAAACATTCAGTACTTC.

This clonotype was seen a few times. Since a much larger clone is just one base distant, this may be a read error. This chain uses TRBV6-5 with TRBJ2-7, with 8 bases matching TRBD2. CDR1 and CDR2 from the germline V gene are MNHEY and SVGAGI. This CDR3 contains 14 residues. For the CDR3, the DNA is TGTGCCAGCAATGTAGCGGGATCCTCCTACGAGCGGTACTTC. The encoded protein is CASNVAGSSYERYF.

As to this clonotype: A far bigger clonotype differs at one base, so this is likely a read error. Written as DNA, the CDR3 is TGTGCCAGCAGCCACGGACAGAATTCCTACGATGAGCAGTTCTTC. It codes for CASSHGQNSYDEQFF. The chain is built from TRBV11-1 and TRBJ2-1, with D maybe TRBD1 (6 bases). The germline V gene has CDR1 SGHAT and CDR2 FQDESV (reference sequence). The length of the CDR3 is 15 residues.

This clonotype was observed at least ten times. The rearrangement links TRBV6-6 to TRBJ1-2, with D possibly matching TRBD1 (6 bases). In germline, CDR1 is MNHNY, CDR2 SVGAGI (reference sequence). V dropped 7 bases and J dropped 1 base, with 10 bases sitting between them. The CDR3 covers 13 residues. In DNA form, the CDR3 reads TGTGCCAGCATTGACAGGATTAACTATGGCTACACCTTC. As protein: CASIDRINYGYTF.

This clonotype was found many times. The chain has TRBV15 and TRBJ2-3; TRBD2 aligns across 9 bases. The CDR3 is 16 amino acids. Germline CDR1 reads LNHNV; CDR2 reads YYDKDF (reference sequence). V was clipped by 1 base and J by 4 bases; unmatched bases: 6. Here the CDR3 DNA reads TGTGCCACCAGCAGAGGCGGAACTAGCGGGTCAGATACGCAGTATTTT. This sequence encodes CATSRGGTSGSDTQYF. The full variable domain, completed using reference TRBV15 and TRBJ2-3, is DAMVIQNPRYQVTQFGKPVTLSCSQTLNHNVMYWYQQKSSQAPKLLFHYYDKDFNNEADTPDNFQSRRPNTSFCFLDIRSPGLGDTAMYLCATSRGGTSGSDTQYFGPGTRLTVL.

Concerning this clonotype: This may be a read error: a much more frequent sequence differs by one nucleotide. The gene calls are TRBV5-1 and TRBJ2-1, with TRBD2 matching 11 bases. The length of the CDR3 is 15 residues. CDR1 and CDR2 from the germline V gene are SGHRS and YFSETQ. Written as DNA, the CDR3 is TGCGCCAGCAGCCTATCTAGCGGGAGGCTCGGCGAGCGGTTCTTC. This translates into CASSLSSGRLGERFF.